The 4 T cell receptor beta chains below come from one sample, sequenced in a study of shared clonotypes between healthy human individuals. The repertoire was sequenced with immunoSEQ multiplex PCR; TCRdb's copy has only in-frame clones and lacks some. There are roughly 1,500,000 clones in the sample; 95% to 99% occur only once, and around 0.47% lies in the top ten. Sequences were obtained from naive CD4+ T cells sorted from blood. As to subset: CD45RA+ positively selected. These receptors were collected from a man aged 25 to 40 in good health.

CDR3 protein: CASSLGGAGSGYTF. CDR3 coding DNA: TGTGCCAGCAGTTTAGGGGGTGCGGGTTCTGGCTACACCTTC. The chain combines TRBV27 with TRBJ1-2; D may be TRBD1 (5 bases). Trimming removed 2 bases from V and 7 bases from J, with 14 bases in between. The CDR3 has 14 amino acids. Germline assignment: CDR1 MNHEY and CDR2 SMNVEV (reference sequence).

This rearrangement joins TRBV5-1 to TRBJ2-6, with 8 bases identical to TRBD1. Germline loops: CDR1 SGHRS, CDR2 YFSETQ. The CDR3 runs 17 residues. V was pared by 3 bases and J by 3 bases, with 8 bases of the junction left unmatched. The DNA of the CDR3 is TGCGCCAGCAGCTCGGCAGGGGGCGCCCATGGGGCCAACGTCCTGACTTTC. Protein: CASSSAGGAHGANVLTF.

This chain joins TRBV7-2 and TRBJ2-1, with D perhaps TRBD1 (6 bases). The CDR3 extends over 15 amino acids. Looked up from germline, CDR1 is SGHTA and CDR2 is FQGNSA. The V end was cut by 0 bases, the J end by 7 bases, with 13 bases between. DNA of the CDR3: TGTGCCAGCAGCTTAGCGGGGGCGCGATTTAATGAGCAGTTCTTC. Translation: CASSLAGARFNEQFF. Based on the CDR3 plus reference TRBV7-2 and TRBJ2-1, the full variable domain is GAGVSQSPSNKVTEKGKDVELRCDPISGHTALYWYRQSLGQGLEFLIYFQGNSAPDKSGLPSDRFSAERTGGSVSTLTIQRTQQEDSAVYLCASSLAGARFNEQFFGPGTRLTVL.

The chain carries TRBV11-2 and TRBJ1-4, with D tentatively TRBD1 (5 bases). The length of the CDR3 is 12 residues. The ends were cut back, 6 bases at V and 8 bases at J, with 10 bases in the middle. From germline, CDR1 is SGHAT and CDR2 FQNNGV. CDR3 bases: TGTGCCAGCAGACCCCAGGGAGAAAAACTGTTTTTT. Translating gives CASRPQGEKLFF. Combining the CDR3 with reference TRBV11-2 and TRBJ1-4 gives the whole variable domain EAGVAQSPRYKIIEKRQSVAFWCNPISGHATLYWYQQILGQGPKLLIQFQNNGVVDDSQLPKDRFSAERLKGVDSTLKIQPAKLEDSAVYLCASRPQGEKLFFGSGTQLSVL.